This T cell receptor beta chain was sequenced during a study of blood T cell repertoires in COVID-19. As for the study in general: Acute and convalescent COVID-19 specimens originated in the United States, Italy and Spain. From T cells, B-cell-depleted T cells, or PBMCs came the material, which was cDNA or gDNA.

The CDR3 loop spans 14 amino acids. CDR1 and CDR2 (germline): LNHDA, SQIVND (reference sequence). Germline trimming cut 6 bases from V and 7 bases from J; bases unmatched to any gene: 8. Original data processing: For nucleated cells, counts were estimated from reference gene primer amplification. Assay used: immunoSEQ multiplex PCR; TCRdb lists only in-frame clones, some missing. V, J and clone size reflect that table, while D and trimming were determined from the DNA. The sample yields some 280,000 clones, 89% seen once. The sequence came from a woman aged 40 to 49 who had recovered from COVID-19. Sequenced: peripheral blood. The chain has TRBV19 and TRBJ2-2; the match to TRBD1 covers 7 bases. The DNA for the CDR3 is TGTGCCAGTAGCCGCGGACAGGCTGGCGGGGAGCTGTTTTTT. It specifies CASSRGQAGGELFF.